Included here is one TCR beta chain sequence, with context. Its target is unknown. Amplified regions were TCR beta CDR3 sequences from RNA transcripts. Initially, a first-round RT-PCR of the TCR CDR3 employed the HTBI primer set. TCRdb reprocessed the multiplex PCR reads with MiXCR, giving one entry per CDR3 protein. Here the sample spans hundreds of thousands of distinct CDR3 sequences, 25% being singletons. The data are from a study of T cells in Graves' hyperthyroidism and ophthalmopathy. Study details: Before any treatment, at initial diagnosis, peripheral blood was collected. Broader study findings: Stable hyperthyroidism was separated from ophthalmopathy by a model based on 13 V-J features. Among clonotypes expanded in thyroid above 0.001, most were also found in blood.

The study collected blood at first hyperthyroidism diagnosis, before any ophthalmopathy symptoms arose. Germline lookup yields CDR1 SGHAT and CDR2 FQNNGV. The CDR3 is made up of 19 amino acids. V was pared by 3 bases and J by 4 bases, with 18 bases of the junction left unmatched. Sample: blood. The gene calls are TRBV11-2 and TRBJ2-5; 9 bases are a match to TRBD2. The clonotype comes from a man aged 35-49 years with Graves' hyperthyroidism that later progressed to Graves' ophthalmopathy. The CDR3 DNA sequence: TGTGCCAGCAGCTTCCGCCACCCCGCAGCGGGGGGCCTAATAGAGACCCAGTACTTC. Protein: CASSFRHPAAGGLIETQYF.